This record concerns one T cell receptor (beta chain) sequence. As yet, its antigen is unknown. This sample is part of a study of cytomegalovirus exposure and HLA in healthy donors. General observations from the study: Beyond CMV serostatus, there was no information to go on about immune exposure.

Amplification used 60 Vbeta primers and 13 Jbeta primers. Some clones are missing from TCRdb's copy, which holds only in-frame ones; the method was immunoSEQ multiplex PCR. The data show approximately 170,000 clones, with 70% to 80% seen just once and roughly 9.3% held by the top ten. From germline, CDR1 is MDHEN and CDR2 SYDVKM. The CDR3 loop spans 18 amino acids. The V segment lost 5 bases and the J segment 3 bases; nucleotides outside the gene matches: 17. This TCR derives from a man aged 18 to 29 in good health and CMV-seropositive. Sequencing was performed on PBMCs. The chain joins TRBV28 to TRBJ1-2, with 8 positions matching TRBD1. The CDR3 DNA follows: TGTGCCAGCAGTCCCTCGACAGGGGTATACCCTTCGGACTATGGCTACACCTTC. It encodes CASSPSTGVYPSDYGYTF.